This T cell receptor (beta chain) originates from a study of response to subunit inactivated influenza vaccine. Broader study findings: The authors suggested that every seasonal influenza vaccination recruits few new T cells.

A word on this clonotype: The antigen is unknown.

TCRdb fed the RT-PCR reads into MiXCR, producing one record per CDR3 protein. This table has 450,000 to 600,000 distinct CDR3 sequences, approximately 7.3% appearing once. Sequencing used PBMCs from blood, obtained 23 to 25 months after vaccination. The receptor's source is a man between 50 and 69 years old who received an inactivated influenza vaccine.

The CDR3 here is CASSHTSGGEHGQFF. CDR3 in DNA: TGCGCCAGCAGTCATACTAGCGGAGGAGAACACGGGCAGTTCTTC. The chain joins TRBV5-1 to TRBJ2-1, with 8 bases that match TRBD2. CDR3 length: 15 residues. J lost 12 bases, V lost 5 bases, and 16 bases had no gene match. Per the germline V gene, CDR1 is SGHRS and CDR2 is YFSETQ.